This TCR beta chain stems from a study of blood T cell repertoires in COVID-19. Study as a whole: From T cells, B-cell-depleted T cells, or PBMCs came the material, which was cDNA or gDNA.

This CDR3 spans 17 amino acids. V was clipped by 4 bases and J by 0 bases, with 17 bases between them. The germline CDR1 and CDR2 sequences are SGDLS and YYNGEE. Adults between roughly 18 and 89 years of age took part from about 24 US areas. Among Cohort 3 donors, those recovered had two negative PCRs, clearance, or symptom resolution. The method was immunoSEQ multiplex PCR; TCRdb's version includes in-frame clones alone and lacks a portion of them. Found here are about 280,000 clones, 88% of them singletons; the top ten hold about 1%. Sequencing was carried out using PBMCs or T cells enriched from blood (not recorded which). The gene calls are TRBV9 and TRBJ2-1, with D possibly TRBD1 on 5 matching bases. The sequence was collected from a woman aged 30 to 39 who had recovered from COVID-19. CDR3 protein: CASSPAVGRTSYNEQFF. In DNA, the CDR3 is TGTGCCAGCAGCCCCGCGGTGGGGCGGACCTCCTACAATGAGCAGTTCTTC.